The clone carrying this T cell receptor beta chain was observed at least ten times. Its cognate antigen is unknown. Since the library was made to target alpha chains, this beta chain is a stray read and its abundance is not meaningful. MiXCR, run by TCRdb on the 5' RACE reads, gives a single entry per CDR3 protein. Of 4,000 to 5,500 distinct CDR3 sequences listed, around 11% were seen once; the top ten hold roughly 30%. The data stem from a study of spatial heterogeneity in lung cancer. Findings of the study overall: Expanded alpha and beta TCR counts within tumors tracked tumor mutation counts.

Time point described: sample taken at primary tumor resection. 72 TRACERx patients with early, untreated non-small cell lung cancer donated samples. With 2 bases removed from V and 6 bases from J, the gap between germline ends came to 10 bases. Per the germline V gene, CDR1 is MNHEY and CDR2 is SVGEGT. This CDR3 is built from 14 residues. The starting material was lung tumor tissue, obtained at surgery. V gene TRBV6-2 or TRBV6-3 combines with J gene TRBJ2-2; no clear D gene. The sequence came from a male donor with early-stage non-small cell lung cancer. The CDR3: CASSYVVTSGELFF. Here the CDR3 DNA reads TGTGCCAGCAGTTACGTAGTTACCTCCGGGGAGCTGTTTTTT.